This T cell receptor beta chain was obtained from a study of cytomegalovirus exposure and HLA in healthy donors. Separate from the roughly 720-subject first cohort, the roughly 120-subject validation cohort was the one that the donors belonged to. Points on this clone: The target antigen is unknown.

Germline CDR1 is SGDLS and CDR2 is YYNGEE. The CDR3 sequence is 14 residues long. V dropped 0 bases and J dropped 11 bases, with 12 bases sitting between them. TCRdb's copy holds only in-frame clones and misses some; the assay was immunoSEQ multiplex PCR. The sample yields some 120,000 clones, roughly 94% seen once. Study-wide findings and caveats: Most TCR sequences were rare, but some public TCRs occurred in many donors.

The material sequenced was PBMCs. The TCR sequence derives from a woman aged 18-29 years in good health and CMV-seronegative. This rearrangement joins TRBV9 to TRBJ2-6; possibly TRBD1 for D (6 bases). CDR3 residues: CASSVGQVPYVLTF. CDR3 bases: TGTGCCAGCAGCGTAGGACAGGTGCCCTACGTCCTGACTTTC.